This is a list of T cell receptor beta chains from one sample in a study of human T cells and chemical hapten exposure. A single record per CDR3 protein comes from TCRdb applying MiXCR to the RACE reads. The sample carries 300,000 to 450,000 distinct CDR3 sequences, 5.1% recorded once. This specimen consisted of whole blood, obtained in connection with sensitization to the hapten diphenylcyclopropenone (DPC). These receptors came from a woman aged 50 to 65 with alopecia areata. Some clones in this sample may be carry-over from other donors' samples. The CDR3 runs from the conserved cysteine through the conserved F or W. A D gene is named only where the DNA matches it firmly. A clone size is listed for some rows: how often the clone was seen (once, few, many), or a class if it is expanded.

V: TRBV9; D: TRBD1; size: many; J: TRBJ2-2; DNA: TGTGCCAGCAGCGTAGCTACACAGGGGGGGAACACCGGGGAGCTGTTTTTT; CDR3: CASSVATQGGNTGELFF
V: TRBV27; D: -; size: few; J: TRBJ2-7; DNA: TGTGCCAGCAGCCCTGGGACGGAACCCTACGAGCAGTACTTC; CDR3: CASSPGTEPYEQYF
V: TRBV30; D: -; size: -; J: TRBJ1-5; DNA: TGTGCCTGGGAACAGGGTGGGAATCAGCCCCAGCATTTT; CDR3: CAWEQGGNQPQHF
V: TRBV7-9; D: -; size: few; J: TRBJ1-2; DNA: TGTGCCAGCGCGATCCTGCTCGAGGCCTATGGCTACACCTTC; CDR3: CASAILLEAYGYTF
V: TRBV2; D: -; size: -; J: TRBJ1-1; DNA: TGTGCCAGCAGCACCCTTATCACTGAAGCTTTCTTT; CDR3: CASSTLITEAFF
V: TRBV15; D: TRBD1; size: -; J: TRBJ1-1; DNA: TGTGCCACCAGCAGAGTTACAGGGGGCAACACTGAAGCTTTCTTT; CDR3: CATSRVTGGNTEAFF
V: TRBV7-2; D: -; size: -; J: TRBJ2-7; DNA: TGTGCCAGCAGCCTATTTCCGGGACTTACCTACGAGCAGTACTTC; CDR3: CASSLFPGLTYEQYF
V: TRBV6-5; D: -; size: -; J: TRBJ1-1; DNA: TGTGCCAGCAGTTCGACAGTTGGGAACACTGAAGCTTTCTTT; CDR3: CASSSTVGNTEAFF
V: TRBV7-9; D: -; size: -; J: TRBJ2-3; DNA: TGTGCCAGCATCTTCCGGGGGGCCCGCACAGATACGCAGTATTTT; CDR3: CASIFRGARTDTQYF
V: TRBV7-9; D: TRBD2; size: few; J: TRBJ2-2; DNA: TGTGCCAGCACCCCCGCCACTAGCGGTACCGGGGAGCTGTTTTTT; CDR3: CASTPATSGTGELFF
V: TRBV5-4; D: TRBD1; size: many; J: TRBJ1-1; DNA: TGTGCCAGCAGCCCCCCGACAGGGTTCAACACTGAAGCTTTCTTT; CDR3: CASSPPTGFNTEAFF
V: TRBV9; D: -; size: many; J: TRBJ1-1; DNA: TGTGCCAGCAGCGTAGGTGGGGAGAACACTGAAGCTTTCTTT; CDR3: CASSVGGENTEAFF
V: TRBV14; D: -; size: many; J: TRBJ2-3; DNA: TGTGCCAGCAGCCAAGACGGGGACCCCTATCTGGTAGATACGCAGTATTTT; CDR3: CASSQDGDPYLVDTQYF
V: TRBV29-1; D: -; size: many; J: TRBJ2-1; DNA: TGCAGCGTCGAACGGGGCAGGGGAGGATTAGGGGAGCAGTTCTTC; CDR3: CSVERGRGGLGEQFF
V: TRBV5-1; D: TRBD1; size: many; J: TRBJ1-4; DNA: TGCGCCAGCAGCCAGCGCGGGACAGCTAATGAAAAACTGTTTTTT; CDR3: CASSQRGTANEKLFF
V: TRBV20-1; D: -; size: many; J: TRBJ2-7; DNA: TGCAGTGCTAGTCCTGGGCTAAGCCGCTACGAGCAGTACTTC; CDR3: CSASPGLSRYEQYF
V: TRBV27; D: -; size: many; J: TRBJ2-3; DNA: TGTGCCAGTTCTCCTTCCAAAGTCCAAACCACAACAGATACGCAGTATTTT; CDR3: CASSPSKVQTTTDTQYF
V: TRBV7-2; D: -; size: few; J: TRBJ1-6; DNA: TGTGCCAGCAGCTCCCTAACACGGGGTCCTAATTCACCCCTCCACTTT; CDR3: CASSSLTRGPNSPLHF
V: TRBV3-1; D: -; size: -; J: TRBJ2-1; DNA: TGTGCCAGCAGCCAAGATGAACTTTTTACTGAGCAGTTCTTC; CDR3: CASSQDELFTEQFF
V: TRBV12-3/TRBV12-4; D: -; size: many; J: TRBJ1-1; DNA: TGTGCCAGCAGTTTAGATACGAAAGACACTGAAGCTTTCTTT; CDR3: CASSLDTKDTEAFF
V: TRBV18; D: -; size: few; J: TRBJ1-2; DNA: TGTGCCAGCTCCCCATGGAGGGGTGCTAACTATGGCTACACCTTC; CDR3: CASSPWRGANYGYTF
V: TRBV6-5; D: TRBD2; size: many; J: TRBJ2-2; DNA: TGTGCCAGCAGCAAGTTACTAGCGGGTACCGGGGAGCTGTTTTTT; CDR3: CASSKLLAGTGELFF
V: TRBV5-1; D: -; size: -; J: TRBJ2-5; DNA: TGCGCCAGCAGCTTGGAGTTATATCAAGAGACCCAGTACTTC; CDR3: CASSLELYQETQYF
V: TRBV5-6; D: -; size: few; J: TRBJ1-5; DNA: TGTGCCAGCAGCTACGGAACAGGGACGCATCAGCCCCAGCATTTT; CDR3: CASSYGTGTHQPQHF
V: TRBV18; D: -; size: -; J: TRBJ2-3; DNA: TGTGCCAGCTCATCTTTTGCGGGGGATACGCAGTATTTT; CDR3: CASSSFAGDTQYF
V: TRBV5-1; D: -; size: many; J: TRBJ2-6; DNA: TGCGCCAGCAGCTCCCAGCGGCCGGGGGCCAACGTCCTGACTTTC; CDR3: CASSSQRPGANVLTF
V: TRBV29-1; D: -; size: many; J: TRBJ2-5; DNA: TGCAGCGTTGCAACAGTGGGGAGCCAAGAGACCCAGTACTTC; CDR3: CSVATVGSQETQYF
V: TRBV5-5; D: TRBD2; size: many; J: TRBJ2-7; DNA: TGTGCCAGCAGCTTTCAAGCGGGATCCTACGAGCAGTACTTC; CDR3: CASSFQAGSYEQYF
V: TRBV18; D: -; size: many; J: TRBJ2-3; DNA: TGTGCCAGCTCACCACGGCAGGGTCAAGATACGCAGTATTTT; CDR3: CASSPRQGQDTQYF
V: TRBV7-3; D: -; size: -; J: TRBJ2-2; DNA: TGTGCCAGCAGACCAGGGCCCACCGGGGAGCTGTTTTTT; CDR3: CASRPGPTGELFF
V: TRBV6-2/TRBV6-3; D: -; size: many; J: TRBJ2-7; DNA: TGTGCCAGCAGACCTCCGACCGATTACGAGCAGTACTTC; CDR3: CASRPPTDYEQYF
V: TRBV10-3; D: -; size: many; J: TRBJ2-7; DNA: TGTGCCATCAGTGATACTCGAACCTACGAGCAGTACTTC; CDR3: CAISDTRTYEQYF
V: TRBV4-1; D: TRBD2; size: -; J: TRBJ2-5; DNA: TGCGCCAGCAGCCAAGATTCCCCCTGGACTAGCGGGGGGTACCAAGAGACCCAGTACTTC; CDR3: CASSQDSPWTSGGYQETQYF
V: TRBV4-1; D: -; size: many; J: TRBJ2-6; DNA: TGCGCCAGCAGCCAAGAGAGAGGCAGGGATAAGGGCATTGGGGCCAACGTCCTGACTTTC; CDR3: CASSQERGRDKGIGANVLTF
V: TRBV5-1; D: -; size: few; J: TRBJ2-1; DNA: TGCGCCAGCAGCGCTAAGGGCAATGAGCAGTTCTTC; CDR3: CASSAKGNEQFF
V: TRBV4-1; D: TRBD2; size: many; J: TRBJ2-7; DNA: TGCGCCAGCAGCCTCCGGGGAGGGCACGAGCAGTACTTC; CDR3: CASSLRGGHEQYF
V: TRBV27; D: -; size: many; J: TRBJ1-1; DNA: TGTGCCAGCAGTTTAACCAGGGAGGCCACTGAAGCTTTCTTT; CDR3: CASSLTREATEAFF
V: TRBV27; D: -; size: many; J: TRBJ2-5; DNA: TGTGCCAGCATTGATACGAAAGAGACCCAGTACTTC; CDR3: CASIDTKETQYF
V: TRBV7-7; D: -; size: many; J: TRBJ2-1; DNA: TGTGCCAGCAGCTCGGGACTCAACAATGAGCAGTTCTTC; CDR3: CASSSGLNNEQFF
V: TRBV12-3/TRBV12-4; D: TRBD1; size: many; J: TRBJ1-1; DNA: TGTGCCAGCAGTTTAGGGACAGGGGAGCGAGTGGCTGAAGCTTTCTTT; CDR3: CASSLGTGERVAEAFF
V: TRBV24-1; D: -; size: few; J: TRBJ1-5; DNA: TGTGCCACCCAAGGAACAGGGAACAATCAGCCCCAGCATTTT; CDR3: CATQGTGNNQPQHF
V: TRBV6-5; D: TRBD2; size: many; J: TRBJ2-1; DNA: TGTGCCAGCAGTTACGCTCGACTAGCGGGTCACAATGAGCAGTTCTTC; CDR3: CASSYARLAGHNEQFF
V: TRBV28; D: -; size: few; J: TRBJ1-5; DNA: TGTGCCAGCAGCCCGGACAGTCTTCTGTCCCAGCATTTT; CDR3: CASSPDSLLSQHF
V: TRBV13; D: -; size: many; J: TRBJ2-5; DNA: TGTGCCAGCAGCGTCGGAGACCGAAGACAGACCCAGTACTTC; CDR3: CASSVGDRRQTQYF
V: TRBV6-5; D: TRBD1; size: many; J: TRBJ1-6; DNA: TGTGCCAGCACGTCAGGGGGACGGAGTTCACCCCTCCACTTT; CDR3: CASTSGGRSSPLHF
V: TRBV10-3; D: -; size: many; J: TRBJ2-3; DNA: TGTGCCATCAGTGCGGGGTCTCGCACAGATACGCAGTATTTT; CDR3: CAISAGSRTDTQYF
V: TRBV18; D: TRBD1; size: few; J: TRBJ1-1; DNA: TGTGCCAGCTCCGGGACAGGTACGAACACTGAAGCTTTCTTT; CDR3: CASSGTGTNTEAFF
V: TRBV5-4; D: -; size: many; J: TRBJ1-1; DNA: TGTGCCAGCAGCTTAGGGAGTTACACTGAAGCTTTCTTT; CDR3: CASSLGSYTEAFF
V: TRBV7-9; D: -; size: -; J: TRBJ1-3; DNA: TGTGCCAGCAGCCTCGACGGGGCGGGTGGTGACACCATATATTTT; CDR3: CASSLDGAGGDTIYF
V: TRBV20-1; D: -; size: -; J: TRBJ1-1; DNA: TGCAGTGCTCGGACGGGGATAGAGACTGAAGCTTTCTTT; CDR3: CSARTGIETEAFF
V: TRBV11-2; D: TRBD2; size: many; J: TRBJ2-3; DNA: TGTGCCAGCAGCTTAGATCACGGCGGGGGGGGCACAGATACGCAGTATTTT; CDR3: CASSLDHGGGGTDTQYF
V: TRBV5-1; D: -; size: few; J: TRBJ2-1; DNA: TGCGCCAGCGAATTATCAGGGAGTGTCTACAATGAGCAGTTCTTC; CDR3: CASELSGSVYNEQFF
V: TRBV6-2/TRBV6-3; D: TRBD2; size: few; J: TRBJ2-1; DNA: TGTGCCAGCAGTTATACCCCAGCCAGCGGGAGGGCCTTTGAGCAGTTCTTC; CDR3: CASSYTPASGRAFEQFF
V: TRBV12-3/TRBV12-4; D: -; size: many; J: TRBJ1-4; DNA: TGTGCCAGCAGTCCGACACCCTCTAATGAAAAACTGTTTTTT; CDR3: CASSPTPSNEKLFF
V: TRBV5-1; D: TRBD1; size: many; J: TRBJ2-5; DNA: TGCGCCAGCAGCCCCGGGACAGGGCAAGGAGAGACCCAGTACTTC; CDR3: CASSPGTGQGETQYF
V: TRBV7-2; D: -; size: -; J: TRBJ1-5; DNA: TGTGCCAGCAGCTTACAGGGGCAGTTAGCGAATCAGCCCCAGCATTTT; CDR3: CASSLQGQLANQPQHF
V: TRBV12-5; D: -; size: many; J: TRBJ2-1; DNA: TGTGCTAGTGGTTTGGTTGTGCGGGGATCCTACAATGAGCAGTTCTTC; CDR3: CASGLVVRGSYNEQFF
V: TRBV6-5; D: TRBD2; size: many; J: TRBJ2-4; DNA: TGTGCCAGCAGTTACTCTCCAGCGGGAGTTGGTATTCAGTACTTC; CDR3: CASSYSPAGVGIQYF
V: TRBV6-2/TRBV6-3; D: -; size: few; J: TRBJ1-1; DNA: TGTGCCAGCAGTTACTCTGGGGGGCACACTGAAGCTTTCTTT; CDR3: CASSYSGGHTEAFF